This T cell receptor (beta chain) was observed in a study of cytomegalovirus exposure and HLA in healthy donors (TCRdb year 2017). Describing the broader study: An earlier analysis of 587 of the donors reported 276 Gb of sequence data and around 120 million unique TCR beta sequences obtained from about 179 million T cells. Approximately 310 gigabases of sequencing data and some 85 million unique TCR sequences were included in an early release covering roughly 600 HLA-typed donors. The genetic ancestry cluster associated with self-reported Caucasian donors included 81% of the approximately 410 genotyped donors. The aim of the study was to test whether cataloging public T cell receptors could identify signatures of past pathogen exposure. The T cell repertoires of around 730 subjects were profiled by immunosequencing and related to cytomegalovirus serostatus. In addition to the first cohort of approximately 670 subjects, a separate validation cohort of some 120 different subjects was used. To predict cytomegalovirus infection status, the study combined high-throughput TCR immunosequencing, statistical association of individual TCRs with disease status, and machine learning. To study patterns of TCR occurrence, a later analysis re-analyzed previously published TCR beta repertoires from under 750 donors and added high-resolution HLA genotyping. The later analysis used no new phenotypic data to find candidate immune exposures, relying instead on TCR beta sequences and their occurrence across donors. An earlier analysis of 500 to 750 of the donors applied high-throughput TCR beta sequencing to assess whether each TCR beta V gene segment acted as functional or pseudogenic. Donor age, sex, ethnicity and CMV serostatus were compiled together with the repertoire data. Genome-wide SNP genotypes for about 55% of the 666 donors were used in a later genetic analysis, which treated that subset as a discovery cohort. All discovery cohort repertoires had been generated using a single sequencing platform. Both class I and class II loci were covered by HLA typing, at four-digit resolution. The number of donors typed differed by locus, with 629-630 for A, B, C, DRB1 and DQB1, 522 for DQA1, some 570 for DPA1, and some 440 for DPB1. Five DR-DQ haplotypes were treated as single units for association and clustering because of strong linkage in the cohort. Among under 450 genotyped donors of the cohort, an average of approximately 230,000 unique TCR beta nucleotide sequences were sequenced per donor, about a sixth of them non-productive. Results the study describes overall, beyond this receptor: According to a later genetic analysis, donors in an Asian-associated ancestry cluster had fewer N-insertions in productive TCRs than the roughly 700-donor mean. A later analysis found that most CMV-associated TCR beta chains appeared HLA-restricted, with HLA associations seemingly driven largely by CMV exposure. For the cohort, immune exposure information was limited to CMV serostatus. A later analysis found that HLA-associated TCR beta chains were more clonally expanded and had lower generation probabilities than equally common non-associated chains. In a later analysis, 16,951 TCR beta sequences were associated with specific HLA alleles at a false discovery rate of 0.05. A further reported finding was that TCR beta sequences accurately predicted the HLA-A and HLA-B alleles for most subjects in the first cohort. An association between a missense DCLRE1C variant and V-gene and J-gene trimming of TCR beta chains was found in a later genetic analysis and replicated in an independent cohort. Some IMGT-functional V segments, including TRBV6-2 and TRBV6-3, could not be distinguished by the 87-base-pair reads and were therefore excluded. Because counts were too low, 15 to 20 rarely observed V segments, including chromosome 9 orphons, were left out of the earlier analysis of several hundred of the donors. According to a later analysis, parvovirus B19, influenza, CMV and Epstein-Barr virus appeared linked to several top co-occurrence clusters. Most TCR sequences were seen in very few donors, while some public TCRs were found in many individuals. Only TCR beta chains were sequenced in this cohort, and the absence of alpha or paired-chain data limited detectable features. According to the authors, the approach could potentially be generalized to other disease states and immunological phenotypes. According to a later analysis, TCR association rates differed among HLA loci, with DRB1 alleles showing the most associated TCRs and HLA-C alleles showing the fewest. Strong co-occurrence of HLA alleles, especially DR and DQ, made assigning TCR associations to individual alleles difficult. Linkage disequilibrium might explain the correlated functional status among segregating V segments, but an unknown experimental factor could not be excluded. A cluster of highly shared sequence variants was judged likely to represent a technical artifact of the sequencing pipeline. Because some donors lacked HLA typing at each locus, the association tests relied only on the typed subset. Broadly in line with IMGT annotations, most TCR beta V segments showed up in productive rearrangements about 87% or about 30% of the time in an earlier analysis of some 590 of the donors. In the study, around 150 TCR beta chains were listed as associated with cytomegalovirus. A few of the identified cytomegalovirus-associated TCR beta chains were confirmed in vitro to be specific for cytomegalovirus antigens. Roughly uniform sequencing depth across donors was assumed in presence/absence analyses, although this assumption may not hold. The classifier was reported to diagnose cytomegalovirus status with high specificity and sensitivity in both the original and validation cohorts.

The library came from the immunoSEQ multiplex PCR assay. For the multiplex PCR, a mixture combining 60 forward primers for TCR Vbeta segments and 13 reverse primers for TCR Jbeta segments was used. The CDR3 region of rearranged TCR beta genes was amplified from genomic DNA with a multiplex PCR assay. Amplified TCR beta libraries were sequenced as 87-base-pair reads on the Illumina HiSeq System. Under the source paper's analysis protocol: A later analysis counted about 80 million unique TCR beta chains across the 666 repertoires, and about 10 million of these chains were shared by at least two donors. To remove PCR and sequencing errors, raw reads were error-corrected and collapsed into unique sequences using a nearest-neighbor algorithm that merged closely related sequences. To assign V, D and J gene segments, CDR3 sequences were aligned to IMGT reference sequences. For a sequence to be retained, at least a six-nucleotide match to both a V gene segment and a J gene segment was required. A rearrangement counted as productive if the CDR3 had no stop codons and remained in frame with V and J, and every other rearrangement counted as non-productive. Following IMGT convention, CDR3 was defined as the stretch from the second conserved V-encoded cysteine to the conserved J-encoded phenylalanine. Sequences without an unambiguous match to a single V gene segment were excluded from the earlier analysis of over 500 of the donors. An earlier analysis of almost 600 of the donors classified V segments as functional when productive rearrangements were above 56.7% and as segregating when the standard deviation between donors was above 5%. A statistical classification framework was built to diagnose cytomegalovirus status from the catalog of TCR beta chain sequences. In a later analysis, TCR nucleotide sequences were compared against IMGT/GENE-DB human TR gene sequences so that V and J genes could be assigned. The TCRdist pipeline was used in a later analysis to assign CDR3 sequences and most-parsimonious VDJ recombination scenarios. In a later analysis, every TCR beta chain was defined by the combination of its CDR3 amino acid sequence and its V-gene family, and reads without a unique V-gene family were dropped. As a way to deal with suspected cross-contamination and a sequencing artifact, a later analysis dropped approximately 590 nucleotide sequences that were highly shared and had low generation probability. In a later analysis, a clonal expansion index was calculated for each public chain from normalized within-repertoire ranks of inferred template counts. In a later analysis, generation probabilities were computed with a VDJ recombination model fitted to out-of-frame rearrangements, and the resulting probabilities were checked against IGoR. In a later analysis, hypergeometric tests were used to score TCR-TCR, TCR-HLA and TCR-CMV co-occurrence, with a repertoire-size bias correction applied to TCR pairs. To estimate false discovery rates, a later analysis permuted the HLA or CMV assignments 20 times. A later analysis grouped co-occurring TCRs with DBSCAN, adding TCRdist sequence similarity when clustering within HLA-allele-positive subsets. Co-occurrence clustering excluded repertoires with fewer than 30,000 or more than 120,000 public chains, plus five with anomalous nucleotide sharing. TCRdb obtained this table from immuneACCESS and retained in-frame rearrangements with V and J assigned. These tables miss some clones; where compared with another copy, unresolved V genes account for less than half of the shortfall, and the remainder is unexplained. D and trimming come from the DNA, and the V and J calls and clone size come from that table. The table for this sample lists around 160,000 clones; 68% of them were counted only once. Clones ranked in the top ten supply roughly 4.4% of the sample.

The cohort was made up of approximately 700 healthy bone marrow donors. All cohort members were sampled while nominally healthy, although unrecorded immune exposures were likely present. The donor tested CMV seropositive, placing the donor among the roughly 300 seropositive members of the cohort. Each donor provided a peripheral blood sample, and peripheral blood mononuclear cells were used for TCR beta sequencing. Genomic DNA extraction from the blood cell samples was performed with the Qiagen DNeasy Blood Extraction Kit. Spanning cysteine to phenylalanine, the CDR3 consists of 13 amino acids. The sequence is cut down to CDR3 DNA, 39 bases in frame from base 1. CDR1 and CDR2, looked up from the germline V gene, are SGHRS and YFSETQ. Trimming accounts for 2 bases at V and 14 bases at J, while the number of junction bases matched to no gene is 3. On this clone itself: Its antigen remains unidentified. Within one base of it there is no much larger clone, and no base qualities were kept.

The rearranged segments are TRBV5-1 and TRBJ2-1, and 14 junctional nucleotides match TRBD2. What was sequenced was PBMCs. This clonotype originated in a woman between 18 and 30 years old in good health and CMV-seropositive. CDR3 region: CASSFGTSGREFF. The DNA sequence follows: TGCGCCAGCAGCTTCGGGACTAGCGGGAGAGAGTTCTTC.